One sample yielded the 10 T cell receptor beta chains listed below, sequenced in a study of circulating tumor DNA in untreated peripheral T-cell lymphoma. Assay used: immunoSEQ multiplex PCR; TCRdb lists only in-frame clones, some missing. The sample lists roughly 7,000 clones, about three quarters seen once, with 16% in the top ten. Sequences were obtained from tumor tissue. The receptors originated from a human donor with peripheral T-cell lymphoma.

By frequency in the sample, this clone is medium-sized. This rearrangement joins TRBV11-3 to TRBJ2-1, with no clear D. Trimming cost V 5 bases and J 2 bases, with 16 bases left between them. CDR3 size: 16 residues. Germline assignment: CDR1 SGHNT and CDR2 YENEEA. CDR3: CASSMPSGRTYNEQFF. The CDR3 coding sequence is TGTGCCAGCAGCATGCCTTCCGGGCGTACCTACAATGAGCAGTTCTTC.

This clone was observed a few times. The chain carries TRBV30 and TRBJ1-1, with TRBD1 identical over 7 bases. In germline, CDR1 is GTSNPN, CDR2 SVGIG (reference sequence). J lost 1 base, V lost 5 bases, and 7 bases had no gene match. The CDR3 sequence is 14 residues long. CDR3 region: CAWGKGQQNTEAFF. The CDR3 DNA reads TGTGCCTGGGGGAAGGGACAGCAGAACACTGAAGCTTTCTTT.

This clone was observed a handful of times. The V call is TRBV19, the J call TRBJ2-1; 11 bases align to TRBD2. V shed 5 bases and J 8 bases; nucleotides not matched to a gene: 14. The CDR3 totals 17 residues. Germline V gene sequence: CDR1 LNHDA, CDR2 SQIVND (reference sequence). The CDR3 DNA reads as TGTGCCAGTAGTCCCCGACTAGCGGGGTTACAATCTGATGAGCAGTTCTTC. It specifies CASSPRLAGLQSDEQFF.

The chain has TRBV11-3 and TRBJ2-1; TRBD1 matches 7 bases. Germline V gene sequence: CDR1 SGHNT, CDR2 YENEEA. The CDR3 has 17 amino acids. V dropped 1 base and J dropped 4; count of bases not matched to a gene: 10. The CDR3 DNA is TGTGCCAGCAGCTTAGGAGGGGGCTCGGGCGCGTACAATGAGCAGTTCTTC. This translates into CASSLGGGSGAYNEQFF.

The chain links TRBV10-2 to TRBJ2-7; 14 nucleotides agree with TRBD2. The ends lost 11 bases at V and 5 bases at J; junction bases unmatched: 5. CDR3 size: 13 residues. Germline loops: CDR1 WSHSY, CDR2 SAAADI. The CDR3 DNA is TGCGCCGGAGCGGGACTAGCGGGAGACGAGCAGTACTTC. Translating it yields CAGAGLAGDEQYF.

This clone was detected only once. Because a base is unread or ambiguous, its residue is represented by X. The chain recombines TRBV6-8 with TRBJ1-1, with TRBD1 matching over 8 bases. Germline CDR1 MNHGY, CDR2 SAAAGT. CDR3 size: 15 residues. The CDR3 region has the DNA TGTRCCATCAGGGGACGTGACAGGGGATCTTATGAAGCTTTCTTT. As protein: CXIRGRDRGSYEAFF.

This rearrangement joins TRBV30 to TRBJ1-5, with TRBD1 identical over 9 bases. This CDR3 has 13 residues. Germline V CDR1 and CDR2: GTSNPN, SVGIG (reference sequence). V dropped 2 bases and J dropped 11; count of bases not matched to a gene: 7. The CDR3 reads CAWSYPGQGTQHF. Written as DNA, the CDR3 is TGTGCCTGGAGTTATCCGGGACAGGGAACCCAGCATTTT.

The chain is built from TRBV18 and TRBJ2-2, with 8 bases that match TRBD1. The CDR3 is 14 amino acids. Germline CDR1 and CDR2: KGHSH and LQKENI. With 7 bases clipped from V and 3 bases from J, the junction kept 4 bases outside the gene matches. The CDR3 DNA is TGTGCCAGCTTGGGACAGGTCGACACCGGGGAGCTGTTTTTT. This sequence encodes CASLGQVDTGELFF.

V is TRBV19 and J is TRBJ2-7; 7 bases map to TRBD1. V was clipped by 5 bases and J by 1 base; unmatched bases: 5. Germline values: CDR1 LNHDA, CDR2 SQIVND (reference sequence). The CDR3 sequence is 14 residues long. CDR3 bases: TGTGCCAGTAGTGTCCGGGACAGTTCCTACGAGCAGTACTTC. It is translated as CASSVRDSSYEQYF.

V gene TRBV14 combines with J gene TRBJ2-3; 7 bases align to TRBD2. This CDR3 has 17 residues. Germline CDR1 and CDR2: SGHDN and FVKESK. V lost 2 bases and J lost 7; bases outside the gene matches: 15. The CDR3 is CASSQSLAAEGWNTQYF. The CDR3 coding sequence is TGTGCCAGCAGCCAATCCCTAGCGGCCGAGGGGTGGAATACGCAGTATTTT.